This T cell receptor beta chain originates from a study of metastatic and nonmetastatic thyroid tumors (dated by TCRdb to the early 2020s). Broadly, across the study: Repertoires from peripheral blood and from tumor or nodule tissue samples of malignant and benign thyroid patients were compared.

The method was PCR. Sequencer: Illumina HiSeq 4000. High-throughput sequencing was used to profile the CDR3 region of the TCR beta-chain in every patient. The authors' pipeline ran thus. A classifier to discriminate distant-metastatic papillary thyroid cancer patients was built from CDR3 differences across clinicopathological groups. The Shannon index was used to measure repertoire diversity, and the Morisita-Horn index was used to measure how similar tumor and blood repertoires were. Through fastp at Q25 and MiXCR, TCRdb rebuilt clones from the public reads, retaining in-frame beta chains. TCRdb, not the original authors, processed these V and J calls. This sample is represented by 13,000 or so clones; 29% of them were singletons. Roughly 4.2% of the sample rests with the top ten. Taken from cysteine to phenylalanine, the CDR3 has 13 residues. Only the CDR3 portion is preserved as DNA: 39 bases, with reading frame beginning at the first base. CDR1 and CDR2, looked up from the germline V gene, are MDHEN and SYDVKM. Trimming removed 4 bases from V and 5 bases from J, leaving 12 bases between the germline ends.

No patient had received any treatment before thyroid surgery. Patient clinical samples collected from about 2011 to 2018 were retrospectively analysed using T-cell receptor beta sequencing. Summary of the overall study and its limitations: In both blood and tumor samples, malignant tumors were reported to have significantly higher TCR beta diversity than benign nodules.

On this clone: Its recognized antigen is unknown. Base-call qualities are not available, and no considerably larger clone is one nucleotide away.

The sequence was collected from a female donor with papillary thyroid cancer or a benign thyroid nodule (not recorded which). Some clones in this sample may be carry-over from other donors' samples. Sequencing was performed on blood. Recombination linked TRBV28 to TRBJ2-7, with TRBD2 perhaps the D gene, on 6 matching bases. The CDR3 region reads CASSYGSRNEQYF. At the DNA level, the sequence is TGTGCCAGCAGTTACGGGAGTCGGAACGAGCAGTACTTC. The entire variable domain, with the stretches around the CDR3 drawn from the reference TRBV28 and TRBJ2-7 proteins, is DVKVTQSSRYLVKRTGEKVFLECVQDMDHENMFWYRQDPGLGLRLIYFSYDVKMKEKGDIPEGYSVSREKKERFSLILESASTNQTSMYLCASSYGSRNEQYFGPGTRLTVT.